This TCR beta chain was observed in a study of T cell repertoires in cytomegalovirus infection. Study as a whole: CMV epitopes used comprised recently identified HLA-C-restricted ones and well-studied HLA-B-restricted ones. Broader study findings: In two of eight donors, the top clonotype was HLA-C-restricted CMV-specific.

This clonotype has only a few counts. The antigen is unknown. TCRdb independently ran MiXCR on the reads; one entry per CDR3 protein. The sample has approximately 470,000 distinct CDR3 sequences, under 45% seen once. The length of the CDR3 is 14 residues. Trimming cost V 5 bases and J 7 bases; bases outside gene matches: 7. CDR1 MNHEY and CDR2 SVGAGI come from the germline V gene. J is TRBJ1-2 and V is TRBV6-5, with TRBD1 matching over 10 bases. The origin of this receptor is a human donor in good health (CMV status not recorded). Some clones in this sample may be carry-over from other donors' samples. The sequenced sample was cultured PBMCs, obtained from culture after CMV antigen stimulation. This chain's CDR3 is CASSTGQGVGGYTF. CDR3 DNA: TGTGCCAGCAGTACCGGACAGGGGGTGGGTGGCTACACCTTC.